Below are 32 T cell receptor beta chains sequenced from a single sample in a study of blood T cell repertoires in COVID-19. Sequencing was performed with immunoSEQ multiplex PCR; in TCRdb, only in-frame clones are kept and a portion is missing. The sample holds over 200,000 clones, 88% seen once. The sample consisted of peripheral blood. The receptors were sampled from an older woman with acute or convalescent COVID-19.

The chain combines TRBV9 with TRBJ2-1; D remains ambiguous. The germline V gene has CDR1 SGDLS and CDR2 YYNGEE. V lost 3 bases and J 4 bases, leaving 8 bases between the germline ends. This CDR3 contains 13 residues. The CDR3 protein is CASSAVVYNEQFF. The CDR3 DNA reads as TGTGCCAGCAGCGCGGTGGTTTACAATGAGCAGTTCTTC.

The CDR3 protein is CASSLPPGLRGNEQFF. CDR3 coding DNA: TGTGCCAGCAGCTTGCCCCCCGGACTACGGGGAAATGAGCAGTTCTTC. The genes are TRBV5-4 and TRBJ2-1; D may be TRBD2 (6 bases). This CDR3 spans 16 amino acids. Trimming pared 1 base from V and 7 bases from J, leaving 18 bases between. Looked up from germline, CDR1 is SGHNT and CDR2 is YYREEE (reference sequence).

This chain uses TRBV5-5 with TRBJ2-3, with 9 nucleotides matching TRBD2. The CDR3 length is 16 residues. Trimming cost V 0 bases and J 6 bases; bases outside gene matches: 8. The germline CDR1 and CDR2 sequences are SGHKS and YYEKEE (reference sequence). CDR3 region: CASSLGLAGAWDTQYF. The CDR3, as DNA: TGTGCCAGCAGCTTGGGTTTAGCGGGGGCCTGGGATACGCAGTATTTT.

This clone was seen a few times. V gene TRBV9 combines with J gene TRBJ1-6; tentative D call: TRBD1 (5 bases). Germline CDR1 reads SGDLS; CDR2 reads YYNGEE. This CDR3 spans 14 amino acids. The V end lost 2 bases, the J end lost 7 bases, and 10 bases lay between the germline ends. The chain's CDR3 is CASSVGGANSPLHF. The CDR3 region has the DNA TGTGCCAGCAGCGTTGGAGGGGCAAATTCACCCCTCCACTTT. The variable domain in full, completed from reference TRBV9 and TRBJ1-6, reads DSGVTQTPKHLITATGQRVTLRCSPRSGDLSVYWYQQSLDQGLQFLIQYYNGEERAKGNILERFSAQQFPDLHSELNLSSLELGDSALYFCASSVGGANSPLHFGNGTRLTVT.

The chain links TRBV13 to TRBJ2-5; TRBD2 matches at 12 bases. J lost 5 bases, V lost 0 bases, and 4 bases had no gene match. This CDR3 is built from 16 residues. The germline gives CDR1 PRHDT, CDR2 FYEKMQ (reference sequence). The CDR3 nucleotides are TGTGCCAGCAGCTTAGGCGCGCTAGCGGGGGGGGAGACCCAGTACTTC. Protein product: CASSLGALAGGETQYF. The full variable domain, with the rest looked up from reference TRBV13 and TRBJ2-5, is AAGVIQSPRHLIKEKRETATLKCYPIPRHDTVYWYQQGPGQDPQFLISFYEKMQSDKGSIPDRFSAQQFSDYHSELNMSSLELGDSALYFCASSLGALAGGETQYFGPGTRLLVL.

This chain connects TRBV30 to TRBJ1-2, with TRBD1 as a possible D gene (6 bases). Trimming removed 3 bases at V and 5 bases at J, with 25 bases between. Germline V gives CDR1 GTSNPN, CDR2 SVGIG (reference sequence). This CDR3 is 17 amino acids long. The CDR3 region is CAWSQPGHSPLPYGYTF. The CDR3 nucleotides are TGTGCCTGGAGCCAACCGGGACACTCACCGCTACCGTATGGCTACACCTTC.

The chain has TRBV19 and TRBJ1-5; a possible D gene is TRBD1 (6 bases). Trimming took 5 bases from V and 6 from J, leaving 14 bases between them. Germline values: CDR1 LNHDA, CDR2 SQIVND (reference sequence). The CDR3 has 14 amino acids. This chain's CDR3 is CASSEQGLGQPQHF. Here the CDR3 DNA reads TGTGCCAGTAGTGAACAGGGATTGGGTCAGCCCCAGCATTTT.

Here the CDR3 reads CASRTGEYGYTF. CDR3 nucleotide sequence: TGTGCCAGCAGGACAGGGGAGTATGGCTACACCTTC. The chain links TRBV12-3 or TRBV12-4 to TRBJ1-2; 8 nucleotides match TRBD1. With 6 bases clipped from V and 5 bases from J, the junction kept 2 bases outside the gene matches. The CDR3 is 12 residues long.

This clone has a handful of counts. The chain recombines TRBV6-6 with TRBJ1-1; D is perhaps TRBD1 (5 bases). Germline V gene data show CDR1 as MNHNY and CDR2 as SVGAGI (reference sequence). CDR3 length: 15 amino acids. The V and J ends lost 2 bases and 2 bases respectively, with 12 bases between them. DNA of the CDR3: TGTGCCAGCAGTTACGGGCAGGGCCAAAACACTGAAGCTTTCTTT. This sequence encodes CASSYGQGQNTEAFF.

The genes are TRBV6-4 and TRBJ1-2; D might be TRBD1 (6 bases). Germline loops: CDR1 MRHNA, CDR2 SNTAGT. V dropped 2 bases and J dropped 7 bases, with 17 bases sitting between them. This CDR3 spans 15 amino acids. In DNA, the CDR3 is TGTGCCAGCAGTGACCTCCCCGGGGGGCAAGGTGGCTACACCTTC. Translating it yields CASSDLPGGQGGYTF.

The chain carries TRBV5-1 and TRBJ2-3, with 11 bases identical to TRBD2. Germline V CDR1 and CDR2: SGHRS, YFSETQ. There are 18 residues in the CDR3. V shed 0 bases and J 0 bases; nucleotides not matched to a gene: 6. The CDR3 region is CASSLGVTSGISTDTQYF. The DNA for the CDR3 is TGCGCCAGCAGCTTGGGAGTGACTAGCGGGATTAGCACAGATACGCAGTATTTT.

The chain combines TRBV10-2 with TRBJ2-7, with 13 bases identical to TRBD2. V gave up 9 bases and J gave up 1 base; unmatched junction bases: 6. Germline V gene sequence: CDR1 WSHSY, CDR2 SAAADI. The CDR3 is made up of 15 amino acids. In DNA, the CDR3 is TGCGCCAGTAGGACTAGCGGGAGTGGGTCCTACGAGCAGTACTTC. Its translation: CASRTSGSGSYEQYF.

CDR3 sequence: CASSLYRGLSDIQYF. As DNA, the CDR3 is TGTGCCAGCAGTTTATACAGGGGGTTGTCGGACATTCAGTACTTC. This rearrangement joins TRBV27 to TRBJ2-4, with 8 bases that match TRBD1. This CDR3 has 15 amino acids. J lost 8 bases, V lost 1 base, and 7 bases had no gene match. Germline V CDR1 and CDR2: MNHEY, SMNVEV (reference sequence).

V and J are TRBV11-2 and TRBJ2-5; the match to TRBD1 covers 7 bases. This CDR3 has 16 amino acids. Germline lookup yields CDR1 SGHAT and CDR2 FQNNGV. V lost 3 bases and J lost 0; bases outside the gene matches: 7. DNA for the CDR3: TGTGCCAGCAGCTTTACGGGACAGAGCTACCAAGAGACCCAGTACTTC. As protein: CASSFTGQSYQETQYF.

The rearrangement links TRBV28 to TRBJ1-1; the D is unclear. The CDR3 runs to 12 residues. V was pared by 1 base and J by 8 bases, with 8 bases between. Looked up from germline, CDR1 is MDHEN and CDR2 is SYDVKM. Here the CDR3 reads CASSLYPREAFF. CDR3 sequence (DNA): TGTGCCAGCAGTTTATATCCCAGGGAAGCTTTCTTT.

The V gene is TRBV11-2, the J gene TRBJ1-3; the D gene is possibly TRBD1 (5 bases). The germline V gene has CDR1 SGHAT and CDR2 FQNNGV. Trimming took off 5 bases at V and 3 bases at J, with 11 bases between the two ends. This CDR3 comprises 14 residues. Written as DNA, the CDR3 is TGTGCCAGCAGCGTGACAGCTATTGGAAACACCATATATTTT. This gives the protein CASSVTAIGNTIYF. Looking up the rest from reference TRBV11-2 and TRBJ1-3 gives the full variable domain: EAGVAQSPRYKIIEKRQSVAFWCNPISGHATLYWYQQILGQGPKLLIQFQNNGVVDDSQLPKDRFSAERLKGVDSTLKIQPAKLEDSAVYLCASSVTAIGNTIYFGEGSWLTVV.

The DNA of the CDR3 is TGTGCCAGCAGTGAAGTGAGGGGAGGCACCGGGGAGCTGTTTTTT. It specifies CASSEVRGGTGELFF. V usage is TRBV6-1 and J usage is TRBJ2-2; D perhaps matches TRBD2 (6 bases). This CDR3 has 15 amino acids. CDR1 is MNHNS and CDR2 is SASEGT in the germline V gene. V was trimmed by 1 base and J by 4 bases, leaving 10 bases between them.

This sequence joins TRBV14 and TRBJ2-5, with D maybe TRBD1 (5 bases). Germline CDR1 SGHDN, CDR2 FVKESK. CDR3 length: 13 residues. V was pared by 3 bases and J by 5 bases, with 10 bases between. This CDR3 reads CASSQQGRETQYF. DNA of the CDR3: TGTGCCAGCAGCCAGCAGGGTAGGGAGACCCAGTACTTC.

This clone was seen only a few times. The chain is built from TRBV19 and TRBJ1-2; D is uncertain. The CDR3 sequence is 15 residues long. The ends were cut back, 3 bases at V and 4 bases at J, with 15 bases in the middle. Germline V gene data show CDR1 as LNHDA and CDR2 as SQIVND (reference sequence). CDR3 DNA: TGTGCCAGTAGTATGTACGCAGACACGGCCTATGGCTACACCTTC. The encoded protein is CASSMYADTAYGYTF.

The chain combines TRBV7-6 with TRBJ2-5; D is ambiguous. Deletions cut 3 bases from V and 5 bases from J, with 10 bases between. Germline CDR1 is SGHVS and CDR2 is FNYEAQ. This CDR3 spans 13 amino acids. DNA for the CDR3: TGTGCCAGCAGCTTGCTCCAGGCGGAGACCCAGTACTTC. Its translation: CASSLLQAETQYF.

This sequence joins TRBV28 and TRBJ2-2, with 7 bases matching TRBD2. J lost 4 bases, V lost 6 bases, and 11 bases had no gene match. The germline gives CDR1 MDHEN, CDR2 SYDVKM. CDR3 length equals 16 residues. The CDR3 nucleotides are TGTGCCAGCAGCTCTCGACTAGCATCAACCACCGGGGAGCTGTTTTTT. As protein: CASSSRLASTTGELFF.

The chain combines TRBV9 with TRBJ2-1; TRBD1 matches at 12 bases. Germline CDR1 reads SGDLS; CDR2 reads YYNGEE. The CDR3 spans 16 residues. The V gene end was trimmed by 0 bases and the J gene end by 7 bases; junction bases not matched to a gene: 5. CDR3 sequence (DNA): TGTGCCAGCAGCGTAGTGTGGGACAGGGGGCGAAATGAGCAGTTCTTC. Amino acid sequence: CASSVVWDRGRNEQFF.

This clone was seen a handful of times. V usage is TRBV6-5 and J usage is TRBJ2-7, with no clear D. The germline gives CDR1 MNHEY, CDR2 SVGAGI. The CDR3 runs 14 residues. V dropped 7 bases and J dropped 3 bases, with 16 bases sitting between them. This CDR3 reads CASISPVGVYEQYF. The CDR3 DNA sequence: TGTGCCAGCATTTCCCCTGTGGGCGTCTACGAGCAGTACTTC.

The V gene is TRBV7-9, the J gene TRBJ2-5; 10 bases are shared with TRBD1. Germline V CDR1 and CDR2: SEHNR, FQNEAQ (reference sequence). The CDR3 has 16 amino acids. V lost 1 base and J lost 5; bases outside the gene matches: 7. CDR3 DNA: TGTGCCAGCAGCTTAGGGACAGGGGGGAGATTGGAGACCCAGTACTTC. Translating it yields CASSLGTGGRLETQYF.

The chain joins TRBV3-1 (or the pseudogene TRBV3-2) to TRBJ1-4; 9 nucleotides match TRBD1. Germline lookup yields CDR1 LGHDT and CDR2 YNNKEL (reference sequence). The J segment lost 8 bases and the V segment lost 8 bases, leaving 12 bases of the junction unmatched. This CDR3 has 15 amino acids. The CDR3 loop is CASGSETGGNEKLFF. The CDR3 coding sequence is TGTGCCAGCGGTTCCGAGACAGGGGGTAACGAAAAACTGTTTTTT.

The V gene is TRBV5-1, the J gene TRBJ2-7, with 9 bases identical to TRBD1. The CDR3 spans 12 residues. V trimming: 7 bases; J trimming: 6 bases; junction bases outside the gene matches: 5. Germline V gives CDR1 SGHRS, CDR2 YFSETQ. The CDR3 protein is CASGGQGAEQYF. DNA for the CDR3: TGCGCCAGCGGGGGACAGGGTGCCGAGCAGTACTTC. Supplemented by reference TRBV5-1 and TRBJ2-7, the full variable domain reads KAGVTQTPRYLIKTRGQQVTLSCSPISGHRSVSWYQQTPGQGLQFLFEYFSETQRNKGNFPGRFSGRQFSNSRSEMNVSTLELGDSALYLCASGGQGAEQYFGPGTRLTVT.

The gene calls are TRBV5-7 and TRBJ2-5; 9 nucleotides agree with TRBD1. TRBV5-7 is placed among ORFs of uncertain function. V shed 3 bases, J shed 3 bases, and the junction held 3 bases outside the gene matches. The CDR3 is 14 amino acids. In nucleotides, the CDR3 is TGTGCCAGCAGCTGGGGACAGGGAAAAGAGACCCAGTACTTC. It yields the protein CASSWGQGKETQYF.

The chain couples TRBV27 to TRBJ1-6; TRBD1 matches 7 bases. The CDR3 consists of 18 residues. With V trimmed by 0 bases and J by 10 bases, 15 bases remained unmatched. The germline gives CDR1 MNHEY, CDR2 SMNVEV (reference sequence). CDR3 nucleotides: TGTGCCAGCAGTTTATCACCGTTGAGGGGGCGAGGTGCATCACCCCTCCACTTT. Its protein is CASSLSPLRGRGASPLHF.

CDR3 amino acids: CASRITGGPRAFF. The DNA for the CDR3 is TGTGCCAGCAGAATTACAGGGGGCCCTAGAGCTTTCTTT. The chain recombines TRBV28 with TRBJ1-1; 9 bases fit TRBD1. CDR3 size: 13 residues. CDR1 MDHEN and CDR2 SYDVKM come from the germline V gene. After removal of 6 bases from V and 10 bases from J, the junction contained 9 bases not matched to a gene. The complete variable domain, with remaining parts taken from reference TRBV28 and TRBJ1-1, reads DVKVTQSSRYLVKRTGEKVFLECVQDMDHENMFWYRQDPGLGLRLIYFSYDVKMKEKGDIPEGYSVSREKKERFSLILESASTNQTSMYLCASRITGGPRAFFGQGTRLTVV.

This chain uses TRBV28 with TRBJ1-2; TRBD1 aligns across 7 bases. The germline CDR1 and CDR2 sequences are MDHEN and SYDVKM. CDR3 length: 13 amino acids. Trimming cost V 8 bases and J 1 base; bases outside gene matches: 4. CDR3: CASRDSHNYGYTF. In DNA form, the CDR3 reads TGTGCCAGCCGGGACAGTCATAACTATGGCTACACCTTC.

The CDR3 is CASSPDRVGEQYF. Written as DNA, the CDR3 is TGTGCCAGCTCACCGGACAGGGTTGGCGAGCAGTACTTC. The V call is TRBV18, the J call TRBJ2-7, with TRBD1 matching over 8 bases. Looked up from germline, CDR1 is KGHSH and CDR2 is LQKENI. V lost 3 bases and J lost 6; bases outside the gene matches: 4. CDR3 length: 13 amino acids.

Details on this clone: This specimen includes other DNA sequences encoding the same CDR3. The chain couples TRBV19 to TRBJ1-5, with 8 bases that match TRBD1. V lost 3 bases and J lost 2; bases outside the gene matches: 0. This CDR3 region has 14 residues. Looked up from germline, CDR1 is LNHDA and CDR2 is SQIVND (reference sequence). This chain's CDR3 is CASSMTGGNQPQHF. The CDR3, as DNA: TGTGCCAGTAGTATGACAGGGGGCAATCAGCCCCAGCATTTT.